The source of this T cell receptor beta chain is a study of cytotoxic CD8 clonotypes in ibrutinib-treated CLL. Study-wide background: After a median of about six years, roughly 15 patients stayed remitted and around twelve progressed; responses had been partial in approximately 24 and complete in 2. Samples yielded averages of about 250,000 productive templates and fewer than 100,000 productive rearrangements.

Assay: immunoSEQ multiplex PCR; the TCRdb copy retains only in-frame clones and omits some. This sample has about 310,000 clones; 70% to 80% occur once, and the top ten carry 6.5% to 8.5%. This clone was recorded only once. Its antigen is still unknown. The CDR3 extends over 15 amino acids. The V gene end was trimmed by 3 bases and the J gene end by 6 bases; junction bases not matched to a gene: 4. The germline V gene has CDR1 LGHNA and CDR2 YSLEER. Study-level findings and limits: Exceeding age-matched healthy donors, baseline clonality also tracked the counts of circulating CD8+ T cells.

The specimen comprised PBMCs, sampled before ibrutinib treatment. The clonotype originates from a human donor with chronic lymphocytic leukemia. The J gene is TRBJ2-7, the V gene TRBV4-3, with TRBD2 matching over 14 bases. CDR3 coding DNA: TGCGCCAGCAGCCAGGGACTAGCGGGAGTGGTCGAGCAGTACTTC. This gives the protein CASSQGLAGVVEQYF.